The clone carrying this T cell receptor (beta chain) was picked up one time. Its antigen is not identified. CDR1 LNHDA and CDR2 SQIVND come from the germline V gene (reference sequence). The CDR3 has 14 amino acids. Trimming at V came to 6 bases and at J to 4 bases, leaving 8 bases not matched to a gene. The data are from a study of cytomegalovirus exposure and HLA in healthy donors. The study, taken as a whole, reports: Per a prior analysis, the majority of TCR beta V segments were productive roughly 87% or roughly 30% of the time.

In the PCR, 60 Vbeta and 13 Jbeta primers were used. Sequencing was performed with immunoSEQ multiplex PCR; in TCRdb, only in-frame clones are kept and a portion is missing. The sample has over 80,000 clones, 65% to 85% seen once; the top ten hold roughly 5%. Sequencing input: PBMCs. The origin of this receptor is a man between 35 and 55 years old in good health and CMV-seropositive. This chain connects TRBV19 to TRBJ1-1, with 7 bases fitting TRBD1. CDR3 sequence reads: CASSPRQGFTEAFF. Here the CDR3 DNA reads TGTGCCAGTAGCCCGAGACAGGGCTTCACTGAAGCTTTCTTT.